This T cell receptor beta chain was found in a study of blood T cell repertoires in COVID-19 (dated by TCRdb to 2019 to 2021). Some background on the complete study: Samples from collaborators originated in the United States, Italy and Spain and spanned both the acute and convalescent phases of COVID-19. The prospective study material was composed of cDNA or gDNA derived from T cells, B-cell-depleted T cells, or PBMCs. Subjects who had been exposed to COVID-19, were actively infected with it, or had recovered from it provided the deeply sampled blood TCRbeta repertoires that made up the dataset. The repertoires were released in a freely available public database meant as a resource for research on the immune response to SARS-CoV-2. The samples were drawn from the first 160 participants of the ongoing ImmuneRACE study and from 1,200 or so subjects provided by 6 global collaborators. Nearly every sample came with metadata listing a de-identified subject ID, COVID-19 status, age in years and sex. HLA class I and class II types, where available, came from metadata supplied by the sample provider rather than from assay-based typing.

About this clone itself: Its target antigen remains unknown. No much larger clone exists at a distance of one base, and base qualities are not known.

Trimmed from V: 5 bases; trimmed from J: 8 bases; junction bases lacking a gene match: 21. The CDR3, cysteine through phenylalanine, is 19 amino acids long. This entry keeps only the CDR3 DNA: 57 bases, framed from base 1. CDR1 and CDR2, per the germline V gene, are SGHVS and FQNEAQ. TCRbeta CDR3 regions were amplified from genomic DNA by means of the immunoSEQ Assay, a bias-controlled multiplex PCR. From the authors' description of their analysis: Within the assay, amplification of reference gene primers was used to estimate how many nucleated cells each sample contained. To quantify the absolute abundance of each unique TCRbeta CDR3 rearrangement, sequence reads were collapsed and filtered. Productive Simpson clonality was computed per sample as the square root of Simpson's diversity index over productive rearrangements. Drawn from immuneACCESS, this table holds only the in-frame rearrangements with V and J called that TCRdb kept. Clones are partly lost; checked studies trace under half to an unresolved V gene and leave the rest unexplained. That table is the source of V, J and clone size, and D and trimming were worked out from the DNA. This sample has 45,000 to 55,000 clones in its table, and 90% of those were observed once. Roughly 3% of the sample goes to the ten largest clones.

Broad study findings and their caveats: Clinical and demographic metadata were provided uncurated, with the amount varying by source and participant.

The collaborating institutions used their own protocols to collect whole blood in K2EDTA tubes. Collaborator samples were shipped for TCRbeta analysis as frozen whole blood, isolated PBMCs, or DNA extracted from either sample type. The chain was built from TRBV7-8 and TRBJ2-5, with 12 bases aligning to TRBD2. This TCR came from a human donor in a cohort sampled during active COVID-19. The sample comprised peripheral blood. The DNA sequence is as follows: TGTGCCAGCAGCCAACGGACTAGCGGGAATATTTTGTCACTGGAAACCCAGTACTTC. It is translated as CASSQRTSGNILSLETQYF.